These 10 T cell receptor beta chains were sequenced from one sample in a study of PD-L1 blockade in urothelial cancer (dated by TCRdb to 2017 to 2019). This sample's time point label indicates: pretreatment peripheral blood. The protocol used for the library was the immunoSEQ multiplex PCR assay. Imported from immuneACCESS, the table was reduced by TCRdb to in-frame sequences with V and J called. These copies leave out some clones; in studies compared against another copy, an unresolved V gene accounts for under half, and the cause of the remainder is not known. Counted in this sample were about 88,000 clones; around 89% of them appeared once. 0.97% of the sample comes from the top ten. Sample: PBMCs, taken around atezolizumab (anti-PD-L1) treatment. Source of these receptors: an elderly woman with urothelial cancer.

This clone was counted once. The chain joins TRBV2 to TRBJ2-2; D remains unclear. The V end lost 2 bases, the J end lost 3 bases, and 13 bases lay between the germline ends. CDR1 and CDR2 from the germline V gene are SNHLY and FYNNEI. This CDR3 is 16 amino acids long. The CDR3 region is CASSETEYSDTGELFF. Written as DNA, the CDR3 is TGTGCCAGCAGTGAAACGGAGTATTCCGACACCGGGGAGCTGTTTTTT.

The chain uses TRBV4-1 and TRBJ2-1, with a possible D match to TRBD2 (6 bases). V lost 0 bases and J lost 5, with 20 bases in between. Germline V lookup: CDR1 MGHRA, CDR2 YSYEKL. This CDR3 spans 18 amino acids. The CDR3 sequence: CASSQDTRVSRGNNEQFF. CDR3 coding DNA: TGCGCCAGCAGCCAAGATACGAGGGTAAGCCGGGGGAACAATGAGCAGTTCTTC.

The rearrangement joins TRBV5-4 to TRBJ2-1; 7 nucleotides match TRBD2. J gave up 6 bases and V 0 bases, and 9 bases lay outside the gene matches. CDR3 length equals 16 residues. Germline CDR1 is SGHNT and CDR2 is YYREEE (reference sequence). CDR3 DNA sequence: TGTGCCAGCAGCTTGGGCGGGAGTGGTCTTGCCAATGAGCAGTTCTTC. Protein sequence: CASSLGGSGLANEQFF.

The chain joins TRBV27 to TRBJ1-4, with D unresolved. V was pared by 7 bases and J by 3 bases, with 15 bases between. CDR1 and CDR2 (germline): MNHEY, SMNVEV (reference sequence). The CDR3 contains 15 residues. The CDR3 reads CASTQLGYSNEKLFF. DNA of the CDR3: TGTGCCAGCACCCAACTCGGGTATTCTAATGAAAAACTGTTTTTT.

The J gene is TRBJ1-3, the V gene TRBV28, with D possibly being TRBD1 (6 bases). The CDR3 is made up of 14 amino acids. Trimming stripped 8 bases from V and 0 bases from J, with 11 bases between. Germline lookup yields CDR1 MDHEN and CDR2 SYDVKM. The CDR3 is CASGGHNSGNTIYF. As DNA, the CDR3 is TGTGCCAGCGGGGGACATAACTCTGGAAACACCATATATTTT.

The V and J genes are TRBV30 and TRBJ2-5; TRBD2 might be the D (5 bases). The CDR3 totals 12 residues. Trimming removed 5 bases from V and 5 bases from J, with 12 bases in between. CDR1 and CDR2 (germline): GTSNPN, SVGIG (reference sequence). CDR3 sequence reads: CAWSQSGETQYF. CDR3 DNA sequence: TGTGCCTGGTCCCAGAGCGGCGAGACCCAGTACTTC.

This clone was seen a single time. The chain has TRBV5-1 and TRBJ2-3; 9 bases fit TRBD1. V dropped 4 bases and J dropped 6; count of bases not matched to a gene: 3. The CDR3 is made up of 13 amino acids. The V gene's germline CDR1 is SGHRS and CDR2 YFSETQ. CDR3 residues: CASSKGQGDTQYF. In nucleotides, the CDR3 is TGCGCCAGCAGCAAGGGACAGGGCGATACGCAGTATTTT.

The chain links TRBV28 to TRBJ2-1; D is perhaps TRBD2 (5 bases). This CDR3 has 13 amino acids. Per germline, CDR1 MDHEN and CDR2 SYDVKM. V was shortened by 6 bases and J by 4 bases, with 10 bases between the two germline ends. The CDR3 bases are TGTGCCAGCAGAGCCGGGATATACAATGAGCAGTTCTTC. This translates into CASRAGIYNEQFF. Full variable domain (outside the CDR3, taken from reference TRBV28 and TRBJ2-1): DVKVTQSSRYLVKRTGEKVFLECVQDMDHENMFWYRQDPGLGLRLIYFSYDVKMKEKGDIPEGYSVSREKKERFSLILESASTNQTSMYLCASRAGIYNEQFFGPGTRLTVL.

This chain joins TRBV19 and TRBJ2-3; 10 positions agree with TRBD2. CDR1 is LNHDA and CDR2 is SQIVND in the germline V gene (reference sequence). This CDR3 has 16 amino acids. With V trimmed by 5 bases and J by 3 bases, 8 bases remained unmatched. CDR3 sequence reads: CASSQRLAGRTDTQYF. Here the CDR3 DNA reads TGTGCCAGTAGTCAAAGACTAGCGGGTCGGACAGATACGCAGTATTTT.

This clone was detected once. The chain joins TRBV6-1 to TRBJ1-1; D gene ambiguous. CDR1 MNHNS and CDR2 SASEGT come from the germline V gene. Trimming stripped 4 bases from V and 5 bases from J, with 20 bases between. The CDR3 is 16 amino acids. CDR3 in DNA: TGTGCCAGCAGTGTCCCGAGGACTCCGCTGGGGACTGAAGCTTTCTTT. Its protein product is CASSVPRTPLGTEAFF.